Sequencing of this TCR beta chain was carried out in a study of T cell repertoires in cytomegalovirus infection. Overall study: Alongside well-studied HLA-B-restricted CMV epitopes, recently identified HLA-C-restricted CMV epitopes were also used. It can be stated that public TCR beta signatures indicated CMV infection as well as a matching HLA type.

Each CDR3 protein gets one entry after TCRdb re-called the reads with MiXCR. The repertoire includes some 920,000 distinct CDR3 sequences, roughly 30% of them detected once, and around an eighth sits in the top ten. The germline CDR1 and CDR2 sequences are MNHEY and SVGAGI. This CDR3 spans 13 amino acids. Trimming cost V 5 bases and J 4 bases, with 11 bases left between them. In this sample, this clonotype turned up a few times. Its cognate antigen is unknown. Notes on the study in general: Individuals carrying CMV plus the relevant HLA were identified by cumulative frequency of public TCR beta families. It was HLA-C-restricted CMV-specific TCR beta clonotypes that dominated the response ex vivo.

This sequence originates from a human donor in good health (CMV status not recorded). Some clones in this sample may be carry-over from other donors' samples. The V and J genes are TRBV6-5 and TRBJ2-5; maybe TRBD2 (5 bases). The input for sequencing was cultured CD8+ T cells from PBMCs, taken from culture after CMV antigen stimulation. CDR3 residues: CASSRLNRETQYF. The DNA of the CDR3 is TGTGCCAGCAGTCGACTAAACCGAGAGACCCAGTACTTC.